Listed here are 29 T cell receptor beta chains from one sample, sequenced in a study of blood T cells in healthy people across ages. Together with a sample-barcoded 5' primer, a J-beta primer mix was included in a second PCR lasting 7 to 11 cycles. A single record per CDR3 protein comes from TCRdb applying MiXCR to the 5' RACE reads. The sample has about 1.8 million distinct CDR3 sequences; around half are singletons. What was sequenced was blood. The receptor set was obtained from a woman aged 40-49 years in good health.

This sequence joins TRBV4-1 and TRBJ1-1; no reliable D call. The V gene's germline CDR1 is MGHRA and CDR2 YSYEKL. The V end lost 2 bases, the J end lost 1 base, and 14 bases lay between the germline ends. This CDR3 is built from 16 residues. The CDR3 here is CASSQFAPWPNTEAFF. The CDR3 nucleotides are TGCGCCAGCAGCCAATTCGCCCCCTGGCCGAACACTGAAGCTTTCTTT.

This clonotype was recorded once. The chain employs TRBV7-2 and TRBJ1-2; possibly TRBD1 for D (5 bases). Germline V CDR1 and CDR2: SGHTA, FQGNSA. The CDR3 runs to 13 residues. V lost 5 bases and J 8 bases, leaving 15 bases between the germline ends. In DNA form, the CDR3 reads TGTGCCAGCAGCCCCACCCGGGGACGAGGCTACACCTTC. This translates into CASSPTRGRGYTF.

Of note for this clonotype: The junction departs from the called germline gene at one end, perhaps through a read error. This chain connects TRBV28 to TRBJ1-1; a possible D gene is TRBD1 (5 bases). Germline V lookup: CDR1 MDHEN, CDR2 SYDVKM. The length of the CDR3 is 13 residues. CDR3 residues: CASSAPGYTEAFF. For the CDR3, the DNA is TGTGCCAGCAGTGCCCCAGGGTATACTGAGGCTTTCTTT.

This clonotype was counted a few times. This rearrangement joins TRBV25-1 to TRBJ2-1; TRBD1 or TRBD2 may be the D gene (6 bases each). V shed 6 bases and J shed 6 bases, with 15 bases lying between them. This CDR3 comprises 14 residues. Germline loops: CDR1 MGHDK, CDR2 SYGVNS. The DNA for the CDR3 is TGTGCCAGCAGCGCTAGGGGGGCGGTCAATGAGCAGTTCTTC. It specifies CASSARGAVNEQFF.

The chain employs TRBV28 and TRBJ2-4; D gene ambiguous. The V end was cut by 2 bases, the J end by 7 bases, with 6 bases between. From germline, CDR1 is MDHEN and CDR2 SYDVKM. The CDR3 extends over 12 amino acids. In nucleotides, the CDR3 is TGTGCCAGCAGTTTAAGGGCCAACATTCAGTACTTC. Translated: CASSLRANIQYF.

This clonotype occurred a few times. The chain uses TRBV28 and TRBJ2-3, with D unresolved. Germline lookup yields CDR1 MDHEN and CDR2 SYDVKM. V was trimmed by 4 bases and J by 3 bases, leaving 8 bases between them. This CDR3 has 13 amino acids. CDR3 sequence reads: CASSSTPTDTQYF. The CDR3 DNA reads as TGTGCCAGCAGTTCCACCCCGACAGATACGCAGTATTTT.

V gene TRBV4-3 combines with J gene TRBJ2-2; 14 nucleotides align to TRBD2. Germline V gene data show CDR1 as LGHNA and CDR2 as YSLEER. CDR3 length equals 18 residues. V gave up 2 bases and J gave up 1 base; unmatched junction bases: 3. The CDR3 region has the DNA TGCGCCAGCAGCCAAACGACTAGCGGGGGGGTGAACACCGGGGAGCTGTTTTTT. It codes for CASSQTTSGGVNTGELFF.

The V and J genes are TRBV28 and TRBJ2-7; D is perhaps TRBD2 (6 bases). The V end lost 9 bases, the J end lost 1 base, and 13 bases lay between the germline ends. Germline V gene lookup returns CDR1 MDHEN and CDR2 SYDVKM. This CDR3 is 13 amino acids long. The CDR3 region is CASFQGGSYEQYF. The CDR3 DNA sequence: TGTGCCAGTTTTCAGGGAGGATCCTACGAGCAGTACTTC.

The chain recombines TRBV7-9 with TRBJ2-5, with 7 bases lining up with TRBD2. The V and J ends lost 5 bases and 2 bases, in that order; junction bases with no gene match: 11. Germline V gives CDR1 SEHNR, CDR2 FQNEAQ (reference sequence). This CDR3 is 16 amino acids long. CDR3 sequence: CASSRRPGGKQETQYF. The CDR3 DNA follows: TGTGCCAGCAGCCGCCGACCGGGGGGAAAGCAAGAGACCCAGTACTTC.

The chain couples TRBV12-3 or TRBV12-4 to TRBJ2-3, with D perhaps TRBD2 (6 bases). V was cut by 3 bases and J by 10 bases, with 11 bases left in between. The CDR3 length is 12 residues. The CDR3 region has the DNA TGTGCCAGCAGTTTCGGCGGGGATGCGCAGTATTTT. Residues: CASSFGGDAQYF.

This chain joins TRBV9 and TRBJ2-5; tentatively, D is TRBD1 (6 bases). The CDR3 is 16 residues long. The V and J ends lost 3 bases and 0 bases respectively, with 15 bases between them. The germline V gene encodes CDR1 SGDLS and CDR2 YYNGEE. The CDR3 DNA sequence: TGTGCCAGCAGCGCAGGACAGCGGCAGTACCAAGAGACCCAGTACTTC. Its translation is CASSAGQRQYQETQYF.

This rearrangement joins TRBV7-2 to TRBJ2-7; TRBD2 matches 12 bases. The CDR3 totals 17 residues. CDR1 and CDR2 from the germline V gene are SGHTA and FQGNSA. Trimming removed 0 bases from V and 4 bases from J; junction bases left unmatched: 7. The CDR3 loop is CASSLAPSGGALYEQYF. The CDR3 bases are TGTGCCAGCAGCTTAGCCCCTAGCGGGGGGGCCCTGTACGAGCAGTACTTC.

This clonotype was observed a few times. DNA for the CDR3: TGTGCCAGCATAGCAGGCGGGGCAGATACGCAGTATTTT. It yields the protein CASIAGGADTQYF. The chain is built from TRBV28 and TRBJ2-3, with a tentative D call TRBD2 (6 bases). Germline V lookup: CDR1 MDHEN, CDR2 SYDVKM. With 7 bases removed from V and 4 bases from J, the gap between germline ends came to 12 bases. The CDR3 has 13 amino acids.

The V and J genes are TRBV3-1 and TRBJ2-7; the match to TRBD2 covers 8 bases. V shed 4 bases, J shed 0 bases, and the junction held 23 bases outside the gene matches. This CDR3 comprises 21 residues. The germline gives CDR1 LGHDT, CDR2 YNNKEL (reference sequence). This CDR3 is CASSPGEAGEDDLDRSYEQYF. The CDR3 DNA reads TGTGCCAGCAGCCCCGGGGAAGCGGGGGAAGATGACCTAGATCGCTCCTACGAGCAGTACTTC.

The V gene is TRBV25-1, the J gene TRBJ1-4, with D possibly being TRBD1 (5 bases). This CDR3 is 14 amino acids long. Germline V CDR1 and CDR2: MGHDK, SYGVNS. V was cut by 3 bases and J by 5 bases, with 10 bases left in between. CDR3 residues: CASSESGPNEKLFF. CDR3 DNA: TGTGCCAGCAGTGAGTCAGGGCCGAATGAAAAACTGTTTTTT.

CDR3 region: CASSGRLNSPLHF. CDR3 coding DNA: TGTGCCAGCAGTGGACGGCTGAATTCACCCCTCCACTTT. The chain employs TRBV6-1 and TRBJ1-6; D is undetermined. The CDR3 has 13 amino acids. Trimming stripped 4 bases from V and 7 bases from J, with 8 bases between. The germline CDR1 and CDR2 sequences are MNHNS and SASEGT.

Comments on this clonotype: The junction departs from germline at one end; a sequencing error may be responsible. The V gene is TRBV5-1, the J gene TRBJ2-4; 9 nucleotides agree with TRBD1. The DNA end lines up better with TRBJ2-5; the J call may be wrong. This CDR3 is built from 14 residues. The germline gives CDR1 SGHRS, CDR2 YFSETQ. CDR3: CAGSSQGAEETQYF. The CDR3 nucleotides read TGCGCCGGCAGCTCACAGGGGGCGGAGGAGACCCAGTACTTC.

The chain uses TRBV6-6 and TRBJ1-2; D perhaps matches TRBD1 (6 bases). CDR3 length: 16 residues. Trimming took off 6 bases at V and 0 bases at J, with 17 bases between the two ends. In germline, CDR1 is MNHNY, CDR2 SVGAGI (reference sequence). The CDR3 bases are TGTGCCAGCAGAAACCTGGAGGGGGACCCTAACTATGGCTACACCTTC. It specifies CASRNLEGDPNYGYTF.

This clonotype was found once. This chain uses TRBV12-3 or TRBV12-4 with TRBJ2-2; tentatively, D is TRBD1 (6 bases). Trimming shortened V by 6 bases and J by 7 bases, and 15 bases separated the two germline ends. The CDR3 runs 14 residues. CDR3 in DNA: TGTGCCAGCAGACCCACAGGGAAGGACGGGGAGCTGTTTTTT. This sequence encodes CASRPTGKDGELFF.

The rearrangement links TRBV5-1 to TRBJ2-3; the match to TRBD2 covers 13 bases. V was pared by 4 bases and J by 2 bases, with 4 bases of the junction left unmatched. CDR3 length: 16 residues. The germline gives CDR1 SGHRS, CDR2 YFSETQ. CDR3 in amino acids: CASSRGTSGDTDTQYF. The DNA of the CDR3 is TGCGCCAGCAGCAGGGGGACTAGCGGGGACACAGATACGCAGTATTTT.

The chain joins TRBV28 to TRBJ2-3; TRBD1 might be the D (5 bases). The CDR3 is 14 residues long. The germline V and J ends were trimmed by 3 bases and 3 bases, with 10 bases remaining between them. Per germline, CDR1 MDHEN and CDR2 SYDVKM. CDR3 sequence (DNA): TGTGCCAGCAGTTTCAGGGCGAGAACAGATACGCAGTATTTT. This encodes CASSFRARTDTQYF.

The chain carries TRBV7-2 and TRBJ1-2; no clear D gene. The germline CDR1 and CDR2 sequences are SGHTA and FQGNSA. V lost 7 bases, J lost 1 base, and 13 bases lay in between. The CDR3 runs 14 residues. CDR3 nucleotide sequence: TGTGCCAGCACTAATAAAGTCGGTAACTATGGCTACACCTTC. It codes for CASTNKVGNYGYTF.

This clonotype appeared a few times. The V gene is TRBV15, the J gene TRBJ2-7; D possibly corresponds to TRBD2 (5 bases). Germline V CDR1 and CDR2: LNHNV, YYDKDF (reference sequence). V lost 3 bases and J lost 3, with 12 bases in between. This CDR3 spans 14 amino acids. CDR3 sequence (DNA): TGTGCCACCAGCAGGCGAGGGCTCCTCTACGAGCAGTACTTC. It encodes CATSRRGLLYEQYF.

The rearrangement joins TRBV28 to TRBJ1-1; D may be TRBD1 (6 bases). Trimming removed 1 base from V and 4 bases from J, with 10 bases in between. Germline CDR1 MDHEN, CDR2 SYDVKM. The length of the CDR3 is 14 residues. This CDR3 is CASSLFGQTTEAFF. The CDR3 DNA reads TGTGCCAGCAGTTTATTCGGACAGACCACTGAAGCTTTCTTT.

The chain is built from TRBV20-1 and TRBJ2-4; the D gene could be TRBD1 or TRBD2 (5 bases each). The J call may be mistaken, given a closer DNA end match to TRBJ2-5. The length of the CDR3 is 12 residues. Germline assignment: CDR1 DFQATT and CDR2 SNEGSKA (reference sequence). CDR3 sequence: CSAPRGEETQYF. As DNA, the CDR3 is TGCAGTGCTCCTAGGGGAGAAGAGACCCAGTACTTC.

The CDR3: CASSRFGRVDYEQYF. CDR3 coding DNA: TGCGCCAGCAGTCGATTTGGCCGGGTGGACTACGAGCAGTACTTC. The chain uses TRBV23-1 and TRBJ2-7; no reliable D call. TRBV23-1 is designated an ORF whose function remains uncertain. Trimming took off 4 bases at V and 3 bases at J, with 16 bases between the two ends. This CDR3 is built from 15 residues.

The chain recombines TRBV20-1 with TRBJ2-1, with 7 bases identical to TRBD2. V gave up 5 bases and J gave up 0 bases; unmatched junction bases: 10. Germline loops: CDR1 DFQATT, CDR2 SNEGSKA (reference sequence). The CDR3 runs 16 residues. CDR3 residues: CSAWGGTISSYNEQFF. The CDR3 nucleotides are TGCAGTGCTTGGGGGGGGACTATCAGCTCCTACAATGAGCAGTTCTTC.

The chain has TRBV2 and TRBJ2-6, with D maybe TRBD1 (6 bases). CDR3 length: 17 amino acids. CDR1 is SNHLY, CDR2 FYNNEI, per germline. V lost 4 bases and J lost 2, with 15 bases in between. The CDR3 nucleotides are TGTGCCAGCAGTGTAGGCAGGGGAAACACTGGGGCCAACGTCCTGACTTTC. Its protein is CASSVGRGNTGANVLTF.

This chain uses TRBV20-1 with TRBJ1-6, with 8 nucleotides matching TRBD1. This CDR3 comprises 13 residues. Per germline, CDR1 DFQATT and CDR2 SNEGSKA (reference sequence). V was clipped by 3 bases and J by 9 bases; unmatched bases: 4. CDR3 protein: CSASGQGTSPLHF. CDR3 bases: TGCAGTGCTAGCGGACAGGGAACTTCACCCCTCCACTTT.